A selection of T cell receptor beta chains follows, all from one sample in a study of T cells expressing NK-cell markers. For each CDR3 protein, TCRdb gives one entry from its re-call of the 5' RACE reads, without DNA. In all, the sample yields hundreds of thousands of distinct CDR3 sequences. Input material: blood T cells: a sorted CD56 or NKG2C T cell subset, CD4+ or CD8+ T cells, or bulk PBMC T cells (not recorded which). Source of these receptors: a woman aged 18-70 years in good health. Each CDR3 is given with its conserved first and last residue. Fields, in order: J gene, CDR3 length, V gene, CDR3 protein.

>TRBJ2-5|15|TRBV25-1
CASSPAGQGWETQYF
>TRBJ1-6|16|TRBV19
CASSTGRLPGNSPLHF
>TRBJ2-2|15|TRBV20-1
CSAPGPGMQTGELFF
>TRBJ2-6|17|TRBV5-8
CASSSGTRTSGANVLTF
>TRBJ1-2|13|TRBV20-1
CSATGQGAYGYTF
>TRBJ2-1|14|TRBV11-3
CASSRGGTYNEQFF
>TRBJ2-2|16|TRBV5-1
CASSRGTSQNTGELFF
>TRBJ2-6|17|TRBV5-5
CASSYASGGAGANVLTF
>TRBJ1-5|14|TRBV5-8
CASSFLQQNQPQHF
>TRBJ2-3|14|TRBV15
CATSNSDNTLREYF
>TRBJ2-7|15|TRBV25-1
CASSDDASGLYEQYF
>TRBJ2-3|16|TRBV10-3
CAISEGSSGIFDTQYF
>TRBJ1-5|14|TRBV7-9
CASSLAQVNQPQHF
>TRBJ2-3|14|TRBV14
CASSQDWGTDTQYF
>TRBJ2-3|15|TRBV3-1
CASSQKGTLTDTQYF
>TRBJ2-1|16|TRBV9
CASSVEPGSSYNEQFF
>TRBJ2-6|15|TRBV28
CASSFGGTGANVLTF
>TRBJ1-1|14|TRBV7-2
CASSFLARTTEAFF
>TRBJ1-2|13|TRBV10-3
CAISGAGGYGYTF
>TRBJ1-1|16|TRBV15
CATSRSAGGMNTEAFF
>TRBJ2-1|16|TRBV5-1
CASSLEGRLGYNEQFF
>TRBJ2-1|14|TRBV29-1
CSVDGGLAGSEQFF
>TRBJ2-7|14|TRBV5-1
CASSLVGTGGEQYF
>TRBJ1-2|14|TRBV5-4
CASSPWEDQNGYTF
>TRBJ2-3|15|TRBV27
CASSLRGINADTQYF
>TRBJ1-1|13|TRBV5-6
CASSLGGQGEAFF
>TRBJ1-3|17|TRBV7-9
CASSSRTGATSGNTIYF
>TRBJ2-1|15|TRBV7-2
CASSLRNPGYNEQFF
>TRBJ2-7|14|TRBV18
CASSPDRGAYEQYF
>TRBJ2-7|14|TRBV28
CASSQDRTLYEQYF
>TRBJ2-4|13|TRBV5-1
CASRQGGENIQYF
>TRBJ1-6|15|TRBV7-9
CASTVGQGRGSPLHF
>TRBJ1-2|12|TRBV6-2/TRBV6-3
CASFYRTYGYTF